A single sample gave rise to the 23 T cell receptor beta chains below, sequenced in a study of vaccination and CD4 T cells after COVID-19. With the Oncomine TCR Beta short-read assay, DNA from cultured CD4+ T cells was sequenced. MiXCR, applied by TCRdb to the PCR reads, yields one record per CDR3 protein. The sample carries tens of thousands of distinct CDR3 sequences, 35% recorded once. Antigens for these TCRs are unknown. Described time point: late sampling 161 to 241 days after vaccination in a few convalescent patients. Treatment indicated: roughly 10-day PBMC culture with coronavirus spike peptide pools or control peptides (ViraFEST assay). Source: CD4+ T cells from blood, cultured in vitro, taken about 7 months after SARS-CoV-2 vaccination. The receptors come from a human donor who had recovered from COVID-19.

This chain links TRBV6-1 with TRBJ2-5, with TRBD1 as a possible D gene (5 bases). The CDR3 covers 14 residues. Germline V gives CDR1 MNHNS, CDR2 SASEGT. V gave up 4 bases and J gave up 2 bases, with 11 bases separating them. This chain's CDR3 is CASSAETAQETQYF. The DNA of the CDR3 is TGTGCCAGCAGTGCGGAGACAGCTCAAGAGACCCAGTACTTC.

This chain connects TRBV20-1 to TRBJ2-3; D remains unclear. This CDR3 has 18 residues. Germline CDR1 reads DFQATT; CDR2 reads SNEGSKA (reference sequence). The V and J ends lost 0 bases and 2 bases respectively, with 21 bases between them. The CDR3: CSARDPSGRSLHTDTQYF. The CDR3, as DNA: TGCAGTGCTAGAGATCCCTCCGGACGGAGCCTCCACACAGATACGCAGTATTTT.

The chain uses TRBV20-1 and TRBJ2-3, with 7 bases identical to TRBD2. J gave up 2 bases and V 4 bases, and 9 bases lay outside the gene matches. The germline CDR1 and CDR2 sequences are DFQATT and SNEGSKA (reference sequence). This CDR3 is built from 15 residues. CDR3: CSANRPSGVTDTQYF. The CDR3 nucleotides are TGCAGTGCTAATCGGCCTAGCGGAGTCACAGATACGCAGTATTTT.

This clonotype was counted between two and nine times. This sequence joins TRBV20-1 and TRBJ2-1, with 7 bases that match TRBD2. CDR3 size: 14 residues. The J segment lost 2 bases and the V segment lost 5 bases, leaving 6 bases of the junction unmatched. In germline, CDR1 is DFQATT, CDR2 SNEGSKA (reference sequence). Written as DNA, the CDR3 is TGCAGTGCTGGTGGGCGGGAGCCCTACAATGAGCAGTTCTTC. Translation gives CSAGGREPYNEQFF.

This clonotype was found a few times. The V and J genes are TRBV20-1 and TRBJ2-7; 7 nucleotides align to TRBD1. Trimming took 1 base from V and 7 from J; bases not matched to a gene: 7. Germline V gene sequence: CDR1 DFQATT, CDR2 SNEGSKA (reference sequence). The CDR3 is 13 residues long. CDR3 sequence reads: CSARVPTGWEQYF. CDR3 nucleotides: TGCAGTGCTAGAGTACCGACAGGGTGGGAGCAGTACTTC.

The rearrangement links TRBV20-1 to TRBJ2-2; D tentatively fits TRBD1 or TRBD2 (5 bases each). CDR1 is DFQATT, CDR2 SNEGSKA, per germline (reference sequence). Trimming removed 4 bases from V and 1 base from J, with 10 bases in between. The CDR3 loop spans 14 amino acids. CDR3 bases: TGCAGTGCTACGGGACCCAAGAACACCGGGGAGCTGTTTTTT. Its protein product is CSATGPKNTGELFF.

The chain is built from TRBV6-1 and TRBJ1-5; D is perhaps TRBD1 (5 bases). There are 16 residues in the CDR3. Germline CDR1 reads MNHNS; CDR2 reads SASEGT. Trimming took 4 bases from V and 4 from J, leaving 17 bases between them. The CDR3 reads CASSALLKGRNQPQHF. Written as DNA, the CDR3 is TGTGCCAGCAGTGCCCTTTTGAAGGGGAGAAATCAGCCCCAGCATTTT.

This sequence joins TRBV7-2 and TRBJ2-3, with D unclear. This CDR3 is 12 amino acids long. The germline V gene has CDR1 SGHTA and CDR2 FQGNSA. V was trimmed by 3 bases and J by 4 bases, leaving 5 bases between them. The CDR3 is CASSLTSDTQYF. For the CDR3, the DNA is TGTGCCAGCAGCTTGACCTCAGATACGCAGTATTTT.

The chain carries TRBV10-3 and TRBJ2-5; D is ambiguous. Per the germline V gene, CDR1 is ENHRY and CDR2 is SYGVKD. The ends were cut back, 2 bases at V and 1 base at J, with 8 bases in the middle. CDR3 length: 14 amino acids. CDR3 sequence: CAISERGSQETQYF. The CDR3 DNA is TGTGCCATCAGTGAGAGAGGCAGCCAAGAGACCCAGTACTTC.

CDR3 loop: CAISESLAPQHF. The CDR3 bases are TGTGCCATCAGTGAGTCCCTGGCGCCCCAGCATTTT. The chain has TRBV10-3 and TRBJ1-5; D gene unclear. The CDR3 is made up of 12 amino acids. V shed 0 bases and J shed 9 bases, with 6 bases lying between them. Germline V gene sequence: CDR1 ENHRY, CDR2 SYGVKD.

This clonotype appeared a few times. The rearrangement uses TRBV20-1 and TRBJ2-5; weak D call: TRBD1 (7 bases). The CDR3 runs to 14 residues. Germline V lookup: CDR1 DFQATT, CDR2 SNEGSKA (reference sequence). The V and J ends lost 6 bases and 7 bases respectively, with 21 bases between them. CDR3 in DNA: TGCAGTGCGGGACTGAACAGGGGTCCAGGGACCCAGTACTTC. Its translation: CSAGLNRGPGTQYF.

The gene calls are TRBV20-1 and TRBJ1-3, with a weak D call TRBD1 (6 bases). The CDR3 is 13 residues long. Germline assignment: CDR1 DFQATT and CDR2 SNEGSKA (reference sequence). Trimming removed 5 bases at V and 3 bases at J, with 11 bases between. In DNA, the CDR3 is TGCAGTGCTGGCAGGGGCGTTGGAAACACCATATATTTT. Translated, it gives CSAGRGVGNTIYF.

J is TRBJ2-7 and V is TRBV21-1; the D call of TRBD1 is as the table states it, not checked on the DNA. TRBV21-1 is reported as a pseudogene. The CDR3 loop spans 16 amino acids. CDR3 protein: CASSKRVSWGSFEQYF. The CDR3 bases are TGTGCCAGCAGTAAGAGAGTGTCCTGGGGTTCGTTCGAGCAGTACTTC.

Only a few counts were recorded for this clonotype. The chain employs TRBV6-1 and TRBJ2-7; D gene unclear. The V gene's germline CDR1 is MNHNS and CDR2 SASEGT. V lost 0 bases and J 10 bases, leaving 19 bases between the germline ends. This CDR3 spans 15 amino acids. The DNA of the CDR3 is TGTGCCAGCAGTGAAGCGGCGAGGACGTCGTGGGGACAGTACTTC. Encoded protein: CASSEAARTSWGQYF.

The chain recombines TRBV20-1 with TRBJ2-7; no clear D gene. The CDR3 has 11 amino acids. The germline V and J ends were trimmed by 0 bases and 5 bases, with 5 bases remaining between them. Germline assignment: CDR1 DFQATT and CDR2 SNEGSKA (reference sequence). CDR3 bases: TGCAGTGCTAGAGATAGGGACGAGCAGTACTTC. Protein product: CSARDRDEQYF.

This clonotype rates as medium-sized (0.01 to 0.1%). The CDR3, as DNA: TGCAGTGCTAGAGATCTGGGACGCCGCACAGATACGCAGTATTTT. It yields the protein CSARDLGRRTDTQYF. V and J are TRBV20-1 and TRBJ2-3; the D call may be TRBD1 or TRBD2 (5 bases each). Germline assignment: CDR1 DFQATT and CDR2 SNEGSKA (reference sequence). The CDR3 spans 15 residues. V was cut by 0 bases and J by 1 base, with 11 bases left in between.

The J gene is TRBJ2-5, the V gene TRBV5-4; 7 nucleotides line up with TRBD1. Germline values: CDR1 SGHNT, CDR2 YYREEE (reference sequence). This CDR3 is 16 amino acids long. With V trimmed by 3 bases and J by 2 bases, 10 bases remained unmatched. CDR3 sequence (DNA): TGTGCCAGCAGCTCCCCCACCGGGACAGTACAAGAGACCCAGTACTTC. Translated, it gives CASSSPTGTVQETQYF.

This chain uses TRBV4-1 with TRBJ2-7, with D perhaps given as TRBD1 or TRBD2 (5 bases each). The CDR3 contains 15 residues. Per germline, CDR1 MGHRA and CDR2 YSYEKL. Trimming removed 6 bases from V and 2 bases from J, with 17 bases in between. The CDR3 loop is CASRRTGTVTYEQYF. The CDR3, as DNA: TGCGCCAGCAGGCGAACCGGGACCGTCACCTACGAGCAGTACTTC.

The rearrangement uses TRBV7-2 and TRBJ2-7; D remains unclear. This CDR3 is built from 11 residues. With 2 bases removed from V and 5 bases from J, the gap between germline ends came to 4 bases. The V gene's germline CDR1 is SGHTA and CDR2 FQGNSA. CDR3 coding DNA: TGTGCCAGCAGCTTAAGGGACGAGCAGTACTTC. As protein: CASSLRDEQYF.

The chain has TRBV20-1 and TRBJ1-1; D possibly corresponds to TRBD1 (5 bases). The CDR3 contains 13 residues. Germline CDR1 and CDR2: DFQATT and SNEGSKA (reference sequence). Trimming removed 3 bases from V and 0 bases from J, with 8 bases in between. The CDR3 nucleotides read TGCAGTGCTAGTTCAGGGATGAACACTGAAGCTTTCTTT. It yields the protein CSASSGMNTEAFF.

This clonotype is labeled medium-sized. The rearrangement uses TRBV7-6 and TRBJ2-5; D possibly corresponds to TRBD1 (7 bases). Germline CDR1 reads SGHVS; CDR2 reads FNYEAQ. V was shortened by 4 bases and J by 4 bases, with 19 bases between the two germline ends. The CDR3 runs 16 residues. The CDR3 protein is CASSSTPGTAGETQYF. CDR3 nucleotide sequence: TGTGCCAGCAGCTCCACTCCGGGGACAGCGGGAGAGACCCAGTACTTC.

The chain carries TRBV10-3 and TRBJ2-5; 15 bases are a match to TRBD2. CDR1 is ENHRY and CDR2 is SYGVKD in the germline V gene. There are 17 residues in the CDR3. Trimming took 6 bases from V and 4 from J; bases not matched to a gene: 9. The CDR3 sequence: CAISDGTSGRYGETQYF. The CDR3 nucleotides are TGTGCCATCAGCGACGGGACTAGCGGGAGGTATGGAGAGACCCAGTACTTC.

The V and J genes are TRBV19 and TRBJ1-5; D not resolved. Trimming took 6 bases from V and 6 from J, leaving 18 bases between them. This CDR3 has 15 residues. Germline CDR1 is LNHDA and CDR2 is SQIVND (reference sequence). The CDR3: CASSPRGGRTQPQHF. The CDR3 DNA reads TGTGCCAGTAGCCCCCGGGGAGGGCGCACTCAGCCCCAGCATTTT. Full variable domain (rest looked up from reference TRBV19 and TRBJ1-5): DGGITQSPKYLFRKEGQNVTLSCEQNLNHDAMYWYRQDPGQGLRLIYYSQIVNDFQKGDIAEGYSVSREKKESFPLTVTSAQKNPTAFYLCASSPRGGRTQPQHFGDGTRLSIL.